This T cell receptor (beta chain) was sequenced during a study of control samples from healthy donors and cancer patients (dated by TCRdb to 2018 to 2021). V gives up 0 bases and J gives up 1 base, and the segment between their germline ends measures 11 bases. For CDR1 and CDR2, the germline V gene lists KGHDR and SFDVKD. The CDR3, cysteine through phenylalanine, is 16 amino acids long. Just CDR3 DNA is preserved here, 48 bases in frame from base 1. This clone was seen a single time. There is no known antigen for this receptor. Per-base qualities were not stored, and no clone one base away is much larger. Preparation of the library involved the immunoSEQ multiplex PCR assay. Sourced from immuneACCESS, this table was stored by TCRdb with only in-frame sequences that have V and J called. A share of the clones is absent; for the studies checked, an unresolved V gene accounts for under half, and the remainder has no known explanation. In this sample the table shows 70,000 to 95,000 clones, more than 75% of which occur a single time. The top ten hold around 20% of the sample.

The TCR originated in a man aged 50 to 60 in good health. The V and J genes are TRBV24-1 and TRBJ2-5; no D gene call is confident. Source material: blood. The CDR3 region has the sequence CATSDLSSGFQETQYF. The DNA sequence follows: TGTGCCACCAGTGATTTGTCGTCTGGGTTCCAAGAGACCCAGTACTTC.